The clone carrying this T cell receptor beta chain was seen once. Its matching antigen is unknown. The data are from a study of CD8 T cells in Susac syndrome. Reverse transcription of about 0.45 to 1 ug RNA used random hexamers. By means of immunoSEQ multiplex PCR, TCR beta CDR3 spanning 54 Vbeta and 13 Jbeta underwent amplification. TCRdb re-called the immunoSEQ multiplex PCR reads through MiXCR, storing one row per CDR3 protein. The sample consists of around 71,000 distinct CDR3 sequences, 93% of them appearing once. As judged by recently defined diagnostic criteria, patients with Susac syndrome had definite or probable disease. Study-wide findings and caveats: CD4+ repertoires of Susac syndrome patients lacked detectable clonal expansion.

This TCR came from a human donor with Susac syndrome. Material for sequencing was CD4+ T cells from PBMCs.

The CDR3 nucleotides read TGTGCCAGCACCCCTACATATCACCCTTCCTACGAGCAGTACTTC. Protein sequence: CASTPTYHPSYEQYF. The genes are TRBV7-2 and TRBJ2-7; D gene uncertain. CDR3 length equals 15 residues. Deletions cut 7 bases from V and 1 base from J, with 17 bases between. Germline CDR1 reads SGHTA; CDR2 reads FQGNSA.